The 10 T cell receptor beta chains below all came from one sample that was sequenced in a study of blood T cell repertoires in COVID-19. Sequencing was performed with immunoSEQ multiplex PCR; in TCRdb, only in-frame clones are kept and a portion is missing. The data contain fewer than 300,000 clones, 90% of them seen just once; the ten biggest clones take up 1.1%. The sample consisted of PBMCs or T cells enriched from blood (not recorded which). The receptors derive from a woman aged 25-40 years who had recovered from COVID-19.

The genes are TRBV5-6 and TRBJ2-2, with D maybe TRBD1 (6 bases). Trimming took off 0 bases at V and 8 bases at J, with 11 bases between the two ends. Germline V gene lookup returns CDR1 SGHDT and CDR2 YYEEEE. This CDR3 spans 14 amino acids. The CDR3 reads CASSLVQGRGELFF. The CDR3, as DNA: TGTGCCAGCAGCTTGGTCCAGGGGAGAGGGGAGCTGTTTTTT.

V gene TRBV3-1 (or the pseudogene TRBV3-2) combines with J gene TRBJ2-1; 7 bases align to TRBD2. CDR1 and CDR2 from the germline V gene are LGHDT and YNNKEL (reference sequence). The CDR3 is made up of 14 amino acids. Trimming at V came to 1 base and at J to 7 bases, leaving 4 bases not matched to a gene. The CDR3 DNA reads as TGTGCCAGCAGCCAAGGGACTAGTCGGAATGAGCAGTTCTTC. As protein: CASSQGTSRNEQFF.

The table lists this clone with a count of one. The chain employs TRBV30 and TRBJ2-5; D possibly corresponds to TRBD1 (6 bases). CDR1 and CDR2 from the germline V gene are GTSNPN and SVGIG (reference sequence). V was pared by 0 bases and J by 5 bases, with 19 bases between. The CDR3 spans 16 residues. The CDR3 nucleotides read TGTGCCTGGAGTGTACAGGGTAATAGCTTCTCGGAGACCCAGTACTTC. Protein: CAWSVQGNSFSETQYF.

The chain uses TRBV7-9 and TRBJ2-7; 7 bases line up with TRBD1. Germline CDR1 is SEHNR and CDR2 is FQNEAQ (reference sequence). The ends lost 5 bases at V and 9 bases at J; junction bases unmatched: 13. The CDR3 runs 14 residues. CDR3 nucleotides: TGTGCCAGCAGCCCGAATCCCCACAGGGGTGGGCAGTACTTC. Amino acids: CASSPNPHRGGQYF.

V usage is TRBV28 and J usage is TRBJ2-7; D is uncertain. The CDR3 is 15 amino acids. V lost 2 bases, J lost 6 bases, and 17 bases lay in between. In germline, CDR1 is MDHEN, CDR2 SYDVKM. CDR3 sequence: CASSLLLGLLGEQYF. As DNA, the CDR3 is TGTGCCAGCAGTTTACTCCTAGGTCTGCTCGGCGAGCAGTACTTC.

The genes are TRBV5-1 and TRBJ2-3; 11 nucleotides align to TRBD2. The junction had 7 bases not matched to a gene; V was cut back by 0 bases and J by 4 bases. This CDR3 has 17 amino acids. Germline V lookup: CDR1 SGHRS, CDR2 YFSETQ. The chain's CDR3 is CASSLGASGRTADTQYF. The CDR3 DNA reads TGCGCCAGCAGCTTGGGTGCTAGCGGGAGGACCGCAGATACGCAGTATTTT.

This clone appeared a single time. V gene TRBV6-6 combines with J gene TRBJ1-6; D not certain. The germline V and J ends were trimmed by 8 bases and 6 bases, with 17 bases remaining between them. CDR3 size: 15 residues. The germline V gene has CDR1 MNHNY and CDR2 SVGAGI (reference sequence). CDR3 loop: CASLRNSGANSPLHF. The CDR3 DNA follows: TGTGCCAGCCTACGAAACAGCGGTGCTAATTCACCCCTCCACTTT.

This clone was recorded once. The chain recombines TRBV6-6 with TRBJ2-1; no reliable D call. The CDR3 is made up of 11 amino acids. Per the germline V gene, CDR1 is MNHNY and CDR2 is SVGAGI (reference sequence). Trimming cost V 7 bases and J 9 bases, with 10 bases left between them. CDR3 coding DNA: TGTGCCAGCATCTACGAGTCTGAGCAGTTCTTC. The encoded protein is CASIYESEQFF.

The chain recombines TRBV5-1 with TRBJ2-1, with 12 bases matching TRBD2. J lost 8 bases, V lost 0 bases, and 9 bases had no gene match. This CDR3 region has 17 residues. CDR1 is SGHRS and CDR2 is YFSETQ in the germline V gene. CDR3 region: CASSLVASGRVTDEQFF. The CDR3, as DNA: TGCGCCAGCAGCTTGGTGGCTAGCGGGAGGGTTACCGATGAGCAGTTCTTC.

Here the CDR3 reads CASSPTGQETQYF. CDR3 nucleotide sequence: TGTGCCAGCAGCCCGACAGGACAAGAGACCCAGTACTTC. This chain joins TRBV11-3 and TRBJ2-5; maybe TRBD1 (6 bases). Per the germline V gene, CDR1 is SGHNT and CDR2 is YENEEA. This CDR3 is 13 amino acids long. Trimming removed 5 bases at V and 2 bases at J, with 9 bases between. The complete variable domain, with remaining parts taken from reference TRBV11-3 and TRBJ2-5, reads EAGVVQSPRYKIIEKKQPVAFWCNPISGHNTLYWYLQNLGQGPELLIRYENEEAVDDSQLPKDRFSAERLKGVDSTLKIQPAELGDSAVYLCASSPTGQETQYFGPGTRLLVL.